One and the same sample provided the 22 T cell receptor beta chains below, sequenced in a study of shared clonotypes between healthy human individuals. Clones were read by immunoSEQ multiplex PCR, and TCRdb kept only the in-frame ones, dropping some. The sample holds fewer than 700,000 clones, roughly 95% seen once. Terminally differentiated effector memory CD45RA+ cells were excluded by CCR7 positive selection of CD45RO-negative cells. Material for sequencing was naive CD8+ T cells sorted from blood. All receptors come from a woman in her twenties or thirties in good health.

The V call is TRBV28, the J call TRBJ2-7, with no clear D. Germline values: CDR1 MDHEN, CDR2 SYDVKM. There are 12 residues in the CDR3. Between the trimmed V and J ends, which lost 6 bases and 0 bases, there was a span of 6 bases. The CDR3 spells CASSHSSYEQYF. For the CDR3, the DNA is TGTGCCAGCAGCCACAGCTCCTACGAGCAGTACTTC.

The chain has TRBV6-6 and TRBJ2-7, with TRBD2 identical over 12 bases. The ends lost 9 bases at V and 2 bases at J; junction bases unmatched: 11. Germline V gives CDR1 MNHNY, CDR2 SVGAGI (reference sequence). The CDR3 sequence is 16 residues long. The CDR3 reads CARPRLAGAFTYEQYF. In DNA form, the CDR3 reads TGTGCCAGACCGAGACTAGCGGGAGCTTTTACCTACGAGCAGTACTTC.

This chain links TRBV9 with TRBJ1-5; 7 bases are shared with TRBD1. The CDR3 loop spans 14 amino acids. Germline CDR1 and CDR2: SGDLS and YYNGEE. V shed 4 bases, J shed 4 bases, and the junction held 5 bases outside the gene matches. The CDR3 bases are TGTGCCAGCAGCCCGGGGACAGTTAATCAGCCCCAGCATTTT. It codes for CASSPGTVNQPQHF.

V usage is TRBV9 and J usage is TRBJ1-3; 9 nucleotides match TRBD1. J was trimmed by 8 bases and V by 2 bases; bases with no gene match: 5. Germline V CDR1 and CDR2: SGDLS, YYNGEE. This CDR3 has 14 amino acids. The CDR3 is CASSVGTGRDTIYF. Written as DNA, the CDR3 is TGTGCCAGCAGCGTGGGGACAGGGCGGGACACCATATATTTT.

The CDR3 nucleotides are TGTGCCAGCAGTCTACAGGGATCGGGTCAGCCCCAGCATTTT. It yields the protein CASSLQGSGQPQHF. The chain couples TRBV27 to TRBJ1-5, with D tentatively TRBD1 (6 bases). CDR1 MNHEY and CDR2 SMNVEV come from the germline V gene (reference sequence). The CDR3 contains 14 residues. Between the trimmed V and J ends, which lost 5 bases and 6 bases, there was a span of 14 bases.

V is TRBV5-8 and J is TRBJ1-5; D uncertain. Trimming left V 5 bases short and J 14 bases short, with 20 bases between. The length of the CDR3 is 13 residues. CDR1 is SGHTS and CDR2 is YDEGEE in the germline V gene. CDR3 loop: CASSFNKPPDEHF. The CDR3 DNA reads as TGTGCCAGCAGTTTCAATAAACCACCGGACGAGCATTTT.

The CDR3, as DNA: TGTGCCACCAGCGACTACAATGAGCAGTTCTTC. Its protein product is CATSDYNEQFF. The genes are TRBV15 and TRBJ2-1; D is undetermined. V lost 5 bases, J lost 3 bases, and 2 bases lay in between. Germline V gene sequence: CDR1 LNHNV, CDR2 YYDKDF (reference sequence). The CDR3 is made up of 11 amino acids.

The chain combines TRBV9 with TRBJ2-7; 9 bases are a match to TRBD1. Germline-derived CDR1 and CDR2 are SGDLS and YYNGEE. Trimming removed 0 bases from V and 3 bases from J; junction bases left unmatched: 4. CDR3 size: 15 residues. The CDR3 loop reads CASSVGGDRVYEQYF. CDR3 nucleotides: TGTGCCAGCAGCGTAGGGGGGGACAGGGTCTACGAGCAGTACTTC.

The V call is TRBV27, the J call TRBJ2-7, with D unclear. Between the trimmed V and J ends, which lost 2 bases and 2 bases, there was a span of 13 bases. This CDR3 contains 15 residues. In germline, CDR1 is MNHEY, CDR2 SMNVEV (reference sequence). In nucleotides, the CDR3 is TGTGCCAGCAGTTTACACCCTGGGTCTGCCTACGAGCAGTACTTC. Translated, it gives CASSLHPGSAYEQYF.

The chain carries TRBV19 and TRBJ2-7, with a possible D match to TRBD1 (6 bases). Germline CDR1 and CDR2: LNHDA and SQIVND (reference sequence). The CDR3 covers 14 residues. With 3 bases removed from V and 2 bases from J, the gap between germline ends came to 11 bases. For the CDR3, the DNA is TGTGCCAGTAGTATTATCTCAGGGGCCTACGAGCAGTACTTC. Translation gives CASSIISGAYEQYF.

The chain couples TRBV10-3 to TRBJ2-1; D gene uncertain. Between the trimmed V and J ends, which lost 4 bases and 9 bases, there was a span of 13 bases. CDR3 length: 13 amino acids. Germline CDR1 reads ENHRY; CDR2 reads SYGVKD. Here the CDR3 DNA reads TGTGCCATCAGTGTTGCCCACCCTTCTGAGCAGTTCTTC. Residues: CAISVAHPSEQFF.

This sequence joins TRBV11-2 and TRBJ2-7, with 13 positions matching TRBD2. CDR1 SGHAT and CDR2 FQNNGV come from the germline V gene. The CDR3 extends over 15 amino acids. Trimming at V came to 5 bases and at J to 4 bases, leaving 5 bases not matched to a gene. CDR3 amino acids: CASSLLAGGGYEQYF. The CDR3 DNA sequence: TGTGCCAGCAGCCTACTAGCGGGAGGGGGTTACGAGCAGTACTTC. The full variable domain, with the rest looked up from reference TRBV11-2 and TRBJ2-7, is EAGVAQSPRYKIIEKRQSVAFWCNPISGHATLYWYQQILGQGPKLLIQFQNNGVVDDSQLPKDRFSAERLKGVDSTLKIQPAKLEDSAVYLCASSLLAGGGYEQYFGPGTRLTVT.

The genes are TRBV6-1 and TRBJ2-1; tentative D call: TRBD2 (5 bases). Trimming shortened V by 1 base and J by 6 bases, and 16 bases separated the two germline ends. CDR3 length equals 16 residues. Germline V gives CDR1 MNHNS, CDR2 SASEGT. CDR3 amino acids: CASSEVLAHVANEQFF. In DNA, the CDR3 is TGTGCCAGCAGTGAAGTCCTAGCCCATGTTGCCAATGAGCAGTTCTTC.

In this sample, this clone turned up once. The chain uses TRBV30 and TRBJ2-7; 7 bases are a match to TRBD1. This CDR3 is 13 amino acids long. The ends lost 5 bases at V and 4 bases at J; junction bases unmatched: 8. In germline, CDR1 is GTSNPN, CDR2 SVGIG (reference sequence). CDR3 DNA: TGTGCCTGGGGGGACAGCGGTTTTTACGAGCAGTACTTC. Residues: CAWGDSGFYEQYF.

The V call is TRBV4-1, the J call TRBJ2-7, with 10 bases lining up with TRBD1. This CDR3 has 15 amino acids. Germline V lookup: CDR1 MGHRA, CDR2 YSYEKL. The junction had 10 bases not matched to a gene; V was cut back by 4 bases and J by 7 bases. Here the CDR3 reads CASSRWTGGDLEQYF. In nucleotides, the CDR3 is TGCGCCAGCAGCCGATGGACAGGGGGTGATTTAGAGCAGTACTTC.

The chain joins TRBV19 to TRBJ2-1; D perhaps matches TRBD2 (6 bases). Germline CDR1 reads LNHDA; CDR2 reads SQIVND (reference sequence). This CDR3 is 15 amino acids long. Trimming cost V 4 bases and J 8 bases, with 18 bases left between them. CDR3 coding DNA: TGTGCCAGTAGTACGAAGGGCGGAGGGAGGCATGAGCAGTTCTTC. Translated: CASSTKGGGRHEQFF.

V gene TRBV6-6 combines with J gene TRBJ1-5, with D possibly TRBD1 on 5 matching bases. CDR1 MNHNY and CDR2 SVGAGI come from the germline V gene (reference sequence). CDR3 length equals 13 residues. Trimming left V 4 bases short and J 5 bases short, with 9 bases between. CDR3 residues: CASSLGTYQPQHF. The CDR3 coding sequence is TGTGCCAGCAGTTTAGGGACTTATCAGCCCCAGCATTTT.

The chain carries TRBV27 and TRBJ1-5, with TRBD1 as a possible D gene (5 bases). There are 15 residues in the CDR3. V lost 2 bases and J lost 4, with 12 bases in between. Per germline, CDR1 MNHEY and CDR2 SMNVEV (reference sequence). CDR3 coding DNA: TGTGCCAGCAGTTTAAGCAGGGTGAAAAATCAGCCCCAGCATTTT. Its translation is CASSLSRVKNQPQHF.

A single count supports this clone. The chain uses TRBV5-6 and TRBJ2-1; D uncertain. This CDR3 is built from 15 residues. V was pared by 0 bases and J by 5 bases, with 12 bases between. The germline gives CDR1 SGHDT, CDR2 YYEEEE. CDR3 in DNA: TGTGCCAGCAGCTTGGAATCCAAAAACGACAATGAGCAGTTCTTC. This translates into CASSLESKNDNEQFF.

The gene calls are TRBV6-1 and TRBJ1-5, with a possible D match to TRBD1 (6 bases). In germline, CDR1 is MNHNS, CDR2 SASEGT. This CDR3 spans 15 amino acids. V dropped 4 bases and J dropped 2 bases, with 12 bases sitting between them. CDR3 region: CASSGAGAGNQPQHF. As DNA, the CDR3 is TGTGCCAGCAGTGGTGCAGGGGCAGGCAATCAGCCCCAGCATTTT.

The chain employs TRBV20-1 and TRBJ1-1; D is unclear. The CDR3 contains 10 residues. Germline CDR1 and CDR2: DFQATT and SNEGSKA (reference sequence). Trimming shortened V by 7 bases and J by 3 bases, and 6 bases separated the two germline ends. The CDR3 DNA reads TGCAGTGGAAGGGACACTGAAGCTTTCTTT. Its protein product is CSGRDTEAFF.

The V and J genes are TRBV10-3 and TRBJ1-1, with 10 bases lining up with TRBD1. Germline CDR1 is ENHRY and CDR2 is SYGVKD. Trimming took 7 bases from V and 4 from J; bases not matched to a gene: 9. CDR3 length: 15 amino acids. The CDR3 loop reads CAIKGQGWGSTEAFF. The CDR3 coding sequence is TGTGCCATCAAGGGACAGGGGTGGGGGAGCACTGAAGCTTTCTTT.